This T cell receptor beta chain emerged from a study of blood T cell repertoires in COVID-19. Across the whole study: T cells, B-cell-depleted T cells, or PBMCs supplied cDNA or gDNA.

In the original workflow: Amplification from reference gene primers served as the basis for estimated nucleated cell counts. Method: immunoSEQ multiplex PCR; TCRdb's copy keeps in-frame clones and lacks some. For V, J and clone size, that table is used; D and trimming come from the DNA. The sample has a few hundred thousand clones; 70% to 90% are singletons. Germline loops: CDR1 GTSNPN, CDR2 SVGIG (reference sequence). The V and J ends lost 4 bases and 8 bases respectively, with 21 bases between them. The CDR3 totals 16 residues. This sequence was found in a man aged 55 to 70 with acute or convalescent COVID-19. The rearrangement links TRBV30 to TRBJ1-6, with D possibly matching TRBD1 (5 bases). The material sequenced was peripheral blood. CDR3 DNA: TGTGCCTGGATCCAAAGTCAGGGACTGAAGTATTCACCCCTCCACTTT. As protein: CAWIQSQGLKYSPLHF.